Each of the 25 T cell receptor beta chains below was sequenced from the same sample in a study of high-grade serous ovarian cancer treatment subgroups. Tumor samples were taken before definitive surgery or chemotherapy. Repertoires were generated with immunoSEQ multiplex PCR, while TCRdb's copy carries only in-frame clones and drops some. The table includes under 4,000 clones, approximately 80% detected once. Sequencing was performed on tumor tissue. These receptors were obtained from a human donor with high-grade serous ovarian cancer.

This clone was recorded a few times. This chain uses TRBV27 with TRBJ1-2, with D perhaps matching TRBD1 (5 bases). This CDR3 has 13 residues. V was trimmed by 3 bases and J by 2 bases, leaving 7 bases between them. The germline gives CDR1 MNHEY, CDR2 SMNVEV (reference sequence). For the CDR3, the DNA is TGTGCCAGCAGTTTTGAGGGGAACTATGGCTACACCTTC. The encoded protein is CASSFEGNYGYTF.

The gene calls are TRBV18 and TRBJ2-7; 8 nucleotides agree with TRBD2. Germline CDR1 is KGHSH and CDR2 is LQKENI. V lost 3 bases and J lost 3; bases outside the gene matches: 10. CDR3 length equals 16 residues. CDR3 coding DNA: TGTGCCAGCTCACCCCCCGGGCGGGGGGTCAACTACGAGCAGTACTTC. Its protein product is CASSPPGRGVNYEQYF. Using reference TRBV18 and TRBJ2-7 for the parts outside the CDR3, the full variable domain is NAGVMQNPRHLVRRRGQEARLRCSPMKGHSHVYWYRQLPEEGLKFMVYLQKENIIDESGMPKERFSAEFPKEGPSILRIQQVVRGDSAAYFCASSPPGRGVNYEQYFGPGTRLTVT.

V and J are TRBV5-1 and TRBJ2-1; D gene uncertain. Trimming took off 6 bases at V and 3 bases at J, with 10 bases between the two ends. This CDR3 spans 13 amino acids. Germline lookup yields CDR1 SGHRS and CDR2 YFSETQ. CDR3 nucleotide sequence: TGCGCCAGCAACCTCGAGAACTACAATGAGCAGTTCTTC. Encoded protein: CASNLENYNEQFF.

The chain combines TRBV25-1 with TRBJ2-7; 13 bases are shared with TRBD2. CDR1 and CDR2 (germline): MGHDK, SYGVNS. This CDR3 comprises 14 residues. With V trimmed by 0 bases and J by 12 bases, 5 bases remained unmatched. CDR3 sequence reads: CASSEYKLAGGRYF. The DNA for the CDR3 is TGTGCCAGCAGTGAATATAAACTAGCGGGAGGGAGGTACTTC.

The V and J genes are TRBV19 and TRBJ2-3; D possibly corresponds to TRBD1 (6 bases). This CDR3 spans 18 amino acids. Germline assignment: CDR1 LNHDA and CDR2 SQIVND (reference sequence). V was shortened by 6 bases and J by 3 bases, with 25 bases between the two germline ends. The DNA for the CDR3 is TGTGCCAGTAGCCGATCGTCCCTGGGCAAGGGGGTGACAGATACGCAGTATTTT. This encodes CASSRSSLGKGVTDTQYF.

V usage is TRBV18 and J usage is TRBJ2-7; weak D call: TRBD2 (7 bases). The CDR3 is made up of 15 amino acids. V lost 1 base and J lost 5, with 15 bases in between. The germline gives CDR1 KGHSH, CDR2 LQKENI. The CDR3 here is CASSPLVGGTHEQYF. The CDR3 region has the DNA TGTGCCAGCTCACCACTGGTGGGAGGGACACACGAGCAGTACTTC.

The V call is TRBV7-2, the J call TRBJ2-1; 8 nucleotides match TRBD1. The germline CDR1 and CDR2 sequences are SGHTA and FQGNSA. The CDR3 is 14 amino acids. With V trimmed by 5 bases and J by 9 bases, 9 bases remained unmatched. The CDR3 is CASSPQRTGPEQFF. In DNA, the CDR3 is TGTGCCAGCAGCCCGCAGCGGACAGGGCCTGAGCAGTTCTTC.

This rearrangement joins TRBV2 to TRBJ2-5; 12 bases fit TRBD1. After removal of 6 bases from V and 4 bases from J, the junction contained 3 bases not matched to a gene. CDR1 is SNHLY, CDR2 FYNNEI, per germline. This CDR3 comprises 14 residues. The CDR3 DNA reads as TGTGCCAGCAGCCGGGACAGGGGGCTAGAGACCCAGTACTTC. This codes for CASSRDRGLETQYF.

The rearrangement links TRBV11-2 to TRBJ1-4; tentatively, D is TRBD1 (5 bases). Germline CDR1 SGHAT, CDR2 FQNNGV. This CDR3 region has 17 residues. V was pared by 3 bases and J by 2 bases, with 16 bases between. The CDR3 sequence: CASSFGPVQGTNEKLFF. The CDR3 DNA follows: TGTGCCAGCAGCTTCGGTCCGGTTCAGGGCACTAATGAAAAACTGTTTTTT.

This chain uses TRBV19 with TRBJ2-6, with 10 bases identical to TRBD1. Germline assignment: CDR1 LNHDA and CDR2 SQIVND (reference sequence). V trimming: 9 bases; J trimming: 0 bases; junction bases outside the gene matches: 5. The CDR3 covers 16 residues. Written as DNA, the CDR3 is TGTGCCAGCGACAGGGGGCAGATCTCTGGGGCCAACGTCCTGACTTTC. This codes for CASDRGQISGANVLTF.

The V gene is TRBV6-5, the J gene TRBJ1-5; D call uncertain. Per germline, CDR1 MNHEY and CDR2 SVGAGI. The CDR3 has 15 residues. V was cut by 5 bases and J by 4 bases, with 15 bases left in between. In DNA, the CDR3 is TGTGCCAGCAGTCCGAGGCGGGAAGGGAATCAGCCCCAGCATTTT. This sequence encodes CASSPRREGNQPQHF.

The V and J genes are TRBV7-6 and TRBJ2-5; D is unclear. The ends were cut back, 2 bases at V and 1 base at J, with 8 bases in the middle. CDR3 length: 14 residues. The germline gives CDR1 SGHVS, CDR2 FNYEAQ. CDR3 region: CASSLYEGQETQYF. DNA for the CDR3: TGTGCCAGCAGCTTATACGAAGGCCAAGAGACCCAGTACTTC. The whole variable domain, filled in from reference TRBV7-6 and TRBJ2-5, reads GAGVSQSPRYKVTKRGQDVALRCDPISGHVSLYWYRQALGQGPEFLTYFNYEAQQDKSGLPNDRFSAERPEGSISTLTIQRTEQRDSAMYRCASSLYEGQETQYFGPGTRLLVL.

This clone was seen once. The rearrangement links TRBV10-3 to TRBJ1-1; the D gene is possibly TRBD1 (5 bases). With 11 bases removed from V and 1 base from J, the gap between germline ends came to 20 bases. CDR1 and CDR2 (germline): ENHRY, SYGVKD. The CDR3 is 15 residues long. CDR3 in DNA: TGTGCCTCCGGGAGGACCGGGACGACGAACACTGAAGCTTTCTTT. Protein: CASGRTGTTNTEAFF.

In DNA form, the CDR3 reads TGTGCCAGCAGCTTGGGGACAGGGGGCCACAATGAGCAGTTCTTC. It specifies CASSLGTGGHNEQFF. The chain is built from TRBV5-6 and TRBJ2-1; 11 bases are a match to TRBD1. V gave up 0 bases and J gave up 5 bases; unmatched junction bases: 1. The CDR3 runs to 15 residues. The germline V gene has CDR1 SGHDT and CDR2 YYEEEE.

This chain uses TRBV28 with TRBJ2-5; D perhaps matches TRBD2 (6 bases). Between the trimmed V and J ends, which lost 3 bases and 5 bases, there was a span of 13 bases. From germline, CDR1 is MDHEN and CDR2 SYDVKM. This CDR3 contains 14 residues. The CDR3 sequence: CASSFPGGGETQYF. Here the CDR3 DNA reads TGTGCCAGCAGTTTCCCAGGTGGGGGGGAGACCCAGTACTTC.

In its sample, this clone was seen a few times. This chain uses TRBV7-6 with TRBJ1-1; tentative D call: TRBD1 (6 bases). The germline V gene encodes CDR1 SGHVS and CDR2 FNYEAQ. V was clipped by 2 bases and J by 2 bases, with 12 bases between them. The CDR3 is made up of 15 amino acids. CDR3 sequence (DNA): TGTGCCAGCAGCTTAACGACAGGCCTAAACACTGAAGCTTTCTTT. Residues: CASSLTTGLNTEAFF. The entire variable domain, with the rest obtained from reference TRBV7-6 and TRBJ1-1, is as follows: GAGVSQSPRYKVTKRGQDVALRCDPISGHVSLYWYRQALGQGPEFLTYFNYEAQQDKSGLPNDRFSAERPEGSISTLTIQRTEQRDSAMYRCASSLTTGLNTEAFFGQGTRLTVV.

The rearrangement uses TRBV25-1 and TRBJ2-2; D unresolved. The germline V gene encodes CDR1 MGHDK and CDR2 SYGVNS. Trimming left V 0 bases short and J 4 bases short, with 6 bases between. The CDR3 has 14 residues. The CDR3 region has the DNA TGTGCCAGCAGTGAATACGGCAGCACCGGGGAGCTGTTTTTT. Translating gives CASSEYGSTGELFF. Based on the CDR3 plus reference TRBV25-1 and TRBJ2-2, the full variable domain is EADIYQTPRYLVIGTGKKITLECSQTMGHDKMYWYQQDPGMELHLIHYSYGVNSTEKGDLSSESTVSRIRTEHFPLTLESARPSHTSQYLCASSEYGSTGELFFGEGSRLTVL.

V gene TRBV29-1 combines with J gene TRBJ1-1; D is uncertain. The V gene's germline CDR1 is SQVTM and CDR2 ANQGSEA. V was cut by 6 bases and J by 0 bases, with 11 bases left in between. CDR3 length equals 13 residues. CDR3 DNA sequence: TGCAGCGTAGTGGACGAAATGAACACTGAAGCTTTCTTT. This sequence encodes CSVVDEMNTEAFF.

The chain carries TRBV28 and TRBJ2-2; D is possibly TRBD1 (6 bases). With 3 bases removed from V and 5 bases from J, the gap between germline ends came to 16 bases. Germline CDR1 reads MDHEN; CDR2 reads SYDVKM. CDR3 length: 16 amino acids. This CDR3 reads CASSFPKPGETGELFF. CDR3 nucleotides: TGTGCCAGCAGTTTCCCCAAGCCAGGGGAAACCGGGGAGCTGTTTTTT.

This chain joins TRBV6-5 and TRBJ1-6, with 9 nucleotides matching TRBD1. This CDR3 comprises 16 residues. Trimming cost V 0 bases and J 9 bases; bases outside gene matches: 6. In germline, CDR1 is MNHEY, CDR2 SVGAGI. As DNA, the CDR3 is TGTGCCAGCAGTTACTCCCCCGGGACAGGGAGTTCACCCCTCCACTTT. Protein product: CASSYSPGTGSSPLHF.

As regards this clone: An end of the junction does not agree with germline; a read error may underlie this. The chain links TRBV27 to TRBJ2-1, with D perhaps assigned TRBD1 or TRBD2 (6 bases each). CDR3 length equals 15 residues. Looked up from germline, CDR1 is MNHEY and CDR2 is SMNVEV (reference sequence). In DNA form, the CDR3 reads TGTGCCAGCAGTAGGGGGGTTACTAGCTACAGTGAGCAGTTCTTC. This translates into CASSRGVTSYSEQFF.

The J gene is TRBJ1-2, the V gene TRBV6-4, with D perhaps TRBD1 (5 bases). Germline values: CDR1 MRHNA, CDR2 SNTAGT. This CDR3 has 16 amino acids. V lost 0 bases, J lost 8 bases, and 19 bases lay in between. CDR3 region: CASSDSGDTASGGYTF. In DNA form, the CDR3 reads TGTGCCAGCAGTGACTCGGGGGATACAGCATCGGGCGGCTACACCTTC.

The chain couples TRBV19 to TRBJ2-1; the D gene is possibly TRBD1 (5 bases). The V and J ends lost 3 bases and 0 bases respectively, with 9 bases between them. Germline values: CDR1 LNHDA, CDR2 SQIVND (reference sequence). The CDR3 runs to 15 residues. This chain's CDR3 is CASSIGHLSYNEQFF. CDR3 sequence (DNA): TGTGCCAGTAGTATTGGACACCTCTCCTACAATGAGCAGTTCTTC.

This chain uses TRBV2 with TRBJ2-1; 13 positions agree with TRBD2. The V gene end was trimmed by 1 base and the J gene end by 7 bases; junction bases not matched to a gene: 1. The CDR3 has 15 residues. Germline V lookup: CDR1 SNHLY, CDR2 FYNNEI. For the CDR3, the DNA is TGTGCCAGCAGTGAAGGGACTAGCGGGAGAAATGAGCAGTTCTTC. Its protein is CASSEGTSGRNEQFF.

The chain couples TRBV7-8 to TRBJ1-1, with TRBD1 identical over 9 bases. The CDR3 is made up of 15 amino acids. Losses at the gene ends were 5 bases for V and 5 bases for J; bases not matched to a gene: 9. Germline CDR1 reads SGHVS; CDR2 reads FQNEAQ. CDR3 in DNA: TGTGCCAGCAGCACCACACAGGGGGCGCGGACTGAAGCTTTCTTT. This encodes CASSTTQGARTEAFF.